The present TCR beta chain was sequenced within a study of OX40 agonist ivuxolimab in advanced cancers. This CDR3 comprises 13 residues. V trimming: 6 bases; J trimming: 18 bases; junction bases outside the gene matches: 13. CDR1 and CDR2 from the germline V gene are SGHDT and YYEEEE. It was autoimmune disease history or systemic immunosuppression that excluded patients. Measured with immunoSEQ multiplex PCR; TCRdb has only the in-frame clones, and not every one. The sample lists about 96,000 clones, 84% occurring once. Study-wide results and limits: Part of the nonresponder group also had normalized T-cell clonal expansion that was low. At 0.1 to 3.0 mg/kg, CD4+ and CD8+ blood T cells expanded clonally by week 6.

With regard to this clone: The target antigen is unknown.

V is TRBV5-6 and J is TRBJ1-6, with 9 bases matching TRBD1. This specimen was CD4+ or CD8+ T cells sorted from blood, taken in a trial of the OX40 agonist ivuxolimab. The sequence was collected from an adult with an advanced solid tumor such as melanoma, head and neck, liver or kidney cancer. The CDR3 here is CASTVLGTGLPHF. The CDR3 DNA reads TGTGCCAGCACCGTTCTTGGGACAGGGTTGCCCCACTTT.